This T cell receptor (beta chain) came from a study of T cell repertoires in cytomegalovirus infection. In TCRdb, the reads were re-called with MiXCR into one record per CDR3 protein. Seen here are about 770,000 distinct CDR3 sequences, almost 30% observed once, and the top ten hold over 10%. About this clonotype itself: What it binds is not known.

General observations from the study: Summed public TCR beta family frequency identified CMV carriers bearing the relevant HLA.

Per germline, CDR1 SGHDN and CDR2 FVKESK. V lost 3 bases and J lost 3; bases outside the gene matches: 5. This CDR3 contains 15 residues. The source of this sequence is a human donor in good health (CMV status not recorded). Some clones in this sample may be carry-over from other donors' samples. The sequencing here drew on cultured CD8+ T cells from PBMCs, taken from culture after CMV antigen stimulation. The gene calls are TRBV14 and TRBJ1-2; 9 positions match TRBD1. The CDR3, as DNA: TGTGCCAGCAGCCAGATCGACAGGGGGGACTATGGCTACACCTTC. Its translation: CASSQIDRGDYGYTF.